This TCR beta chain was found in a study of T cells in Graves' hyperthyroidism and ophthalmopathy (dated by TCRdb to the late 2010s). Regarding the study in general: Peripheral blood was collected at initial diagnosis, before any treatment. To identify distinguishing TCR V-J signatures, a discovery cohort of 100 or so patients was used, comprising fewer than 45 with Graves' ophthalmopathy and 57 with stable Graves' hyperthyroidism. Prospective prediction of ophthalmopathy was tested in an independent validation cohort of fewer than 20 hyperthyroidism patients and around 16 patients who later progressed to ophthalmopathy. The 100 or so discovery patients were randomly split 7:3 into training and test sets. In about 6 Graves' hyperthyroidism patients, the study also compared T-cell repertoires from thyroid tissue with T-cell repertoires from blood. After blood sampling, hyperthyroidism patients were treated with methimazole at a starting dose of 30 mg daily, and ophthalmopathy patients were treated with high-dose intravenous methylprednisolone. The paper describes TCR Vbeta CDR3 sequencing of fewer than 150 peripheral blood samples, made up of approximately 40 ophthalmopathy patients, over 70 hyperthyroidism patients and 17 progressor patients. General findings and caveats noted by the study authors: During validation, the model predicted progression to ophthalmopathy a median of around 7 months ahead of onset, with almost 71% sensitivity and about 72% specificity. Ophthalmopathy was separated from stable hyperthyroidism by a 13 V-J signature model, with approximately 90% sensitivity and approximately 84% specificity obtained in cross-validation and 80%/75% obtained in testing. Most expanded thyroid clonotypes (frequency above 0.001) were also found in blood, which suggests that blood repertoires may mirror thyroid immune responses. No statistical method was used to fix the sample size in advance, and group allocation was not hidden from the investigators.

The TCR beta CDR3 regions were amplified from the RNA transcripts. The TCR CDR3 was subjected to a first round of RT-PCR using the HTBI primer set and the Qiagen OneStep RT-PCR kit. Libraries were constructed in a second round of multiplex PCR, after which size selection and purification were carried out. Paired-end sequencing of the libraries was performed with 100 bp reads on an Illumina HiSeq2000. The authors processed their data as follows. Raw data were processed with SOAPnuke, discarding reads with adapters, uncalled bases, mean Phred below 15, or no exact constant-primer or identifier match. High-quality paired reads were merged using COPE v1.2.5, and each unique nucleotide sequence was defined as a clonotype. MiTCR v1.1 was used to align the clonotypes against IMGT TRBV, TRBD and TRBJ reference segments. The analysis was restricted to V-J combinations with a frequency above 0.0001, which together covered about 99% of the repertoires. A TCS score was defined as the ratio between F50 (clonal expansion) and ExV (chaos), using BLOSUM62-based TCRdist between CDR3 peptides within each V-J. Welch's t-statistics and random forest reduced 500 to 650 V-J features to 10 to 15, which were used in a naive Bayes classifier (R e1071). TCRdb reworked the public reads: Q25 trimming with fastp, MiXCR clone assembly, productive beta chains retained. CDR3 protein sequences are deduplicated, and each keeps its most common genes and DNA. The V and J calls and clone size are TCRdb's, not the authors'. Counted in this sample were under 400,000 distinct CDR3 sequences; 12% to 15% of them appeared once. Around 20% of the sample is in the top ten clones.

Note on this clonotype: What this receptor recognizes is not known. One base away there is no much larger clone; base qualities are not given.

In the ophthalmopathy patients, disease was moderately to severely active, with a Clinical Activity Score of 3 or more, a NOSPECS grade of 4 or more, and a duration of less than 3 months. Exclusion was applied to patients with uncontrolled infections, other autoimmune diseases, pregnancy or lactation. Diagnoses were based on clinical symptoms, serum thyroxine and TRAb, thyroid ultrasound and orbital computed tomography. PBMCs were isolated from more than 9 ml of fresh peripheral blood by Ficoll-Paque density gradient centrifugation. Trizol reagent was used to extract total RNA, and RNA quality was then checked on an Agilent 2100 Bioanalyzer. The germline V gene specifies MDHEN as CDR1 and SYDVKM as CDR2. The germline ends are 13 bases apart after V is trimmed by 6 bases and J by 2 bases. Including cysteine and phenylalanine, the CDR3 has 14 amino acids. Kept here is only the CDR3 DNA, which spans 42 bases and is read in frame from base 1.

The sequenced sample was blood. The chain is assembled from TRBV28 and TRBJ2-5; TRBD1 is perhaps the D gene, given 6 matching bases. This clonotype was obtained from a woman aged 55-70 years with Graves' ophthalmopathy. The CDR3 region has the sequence CASSPTGIQETQYF. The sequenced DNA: TGTGCCAGCAGCCCTACAGGGATACAAGAGACCCAGTACTTC.